This T cell receptor (beta chain) was observed in a study of control samples from healthy donors and cancer patients. Germline lookup yields CDR1 LNHDA and CDR2 SQIVND (reference sequence). Trimming pared 3 bases from V and 0 bases from J, leaving 6 bases between. The CDR3 loop spans 14 amino acids. The assay was immunoSEQ multiplex PCR, and TCRdb's table has in-frame clones only and misses some. The sample has tens of thousands of clones; more than 70% are singletons. The V call is TRBV19, the J call TRBJ2-1; D is uncertain. The receptor comes from a woman between 45 and 60 years old with head and neck cancer. Sequenced material: PBMCs. The CDR3 DNA reads as TGTGCCAGTAGTATCGATAGCTCCTACAATGAGCAGTTCTTC. This encodes CASSIDSSYNEQFF.